The clone carrying this T cell receptor (beta chain) occurred a few times. Its antigen is unidentified. V lost 4 bases and J lost 0; bases outside the gene matches: 4. The CDR3 is 14 residues long. Germline V gene data show CDR1 as SGHNT and CDR2 as YYREEE (reference sequence). The sample comes from a study of OX40 agonist ivuxolimab in advanced cancers. Study-level results: Relative to CD4+, CD8+ T cells held more expanded clones on average.

Measured with immunoSEQ multiplex PCR; TCRdb has only the in-frame clones, and not every one. The sample has over 25,000 clones, around 86% seen once. This clonotype was obtained from an adult with an advanced solid tumor such as melanoma, head and neck, liver or kidney cancer. V usage is TRBV5-4 and J usage is TRBJ2-7; the match to TRBD1 covers 7 bases. The input for sequencing was CD4+ or CD8+ T cells sorted from blood, taken in a trial of the OX40 agonist ivuxolimab. The CDR3 spells CASSVSGGSYEQYF. DNA for the CDR3: TGTGCCAGCAGCGTCTCAGGGGGCTCCTACGAGCAGTACTTC.